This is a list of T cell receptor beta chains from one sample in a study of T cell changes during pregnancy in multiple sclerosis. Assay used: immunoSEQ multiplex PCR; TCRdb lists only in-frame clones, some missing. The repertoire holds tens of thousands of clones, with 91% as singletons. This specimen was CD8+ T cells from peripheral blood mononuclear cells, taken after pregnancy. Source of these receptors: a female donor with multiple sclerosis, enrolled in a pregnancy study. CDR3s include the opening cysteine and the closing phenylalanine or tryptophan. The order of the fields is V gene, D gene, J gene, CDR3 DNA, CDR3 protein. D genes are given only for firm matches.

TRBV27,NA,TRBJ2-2,TGTGCCAGCAGTTTAGGCTTACAGACCGGGGAGCTGTTTTTT,CASSLGLQTGELFF
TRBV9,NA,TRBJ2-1,TGTGCCAGCAGCGTTGGGGGCTCCCCAAACAATGAGCAGTTCTTC,CASSVGGSPNNEQFF
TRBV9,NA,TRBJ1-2,TGTGCCAGCAGCGTAATCGGGGATGGCTACACCTTC,CASSVIGDGYTF
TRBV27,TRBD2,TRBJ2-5,TGTGCCAGCAGTTTTTCGCGTCGCCGGGACTATCAAGAGACCCAGTACTTC,CASSFSRRRDYQETQYF
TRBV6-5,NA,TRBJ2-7,TGTGCCAGCAGTTATGGTAGCGAGCAGTACTTC,CASSYGSEQYF
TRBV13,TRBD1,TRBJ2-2,TGTGCCAGCAGCTTAGGACCGAGACAGGGGAAAGTGGGTAGTACGGCCGGGGAGCTGTTTTTT,CASSLGPRQGKVGSTAGELFF
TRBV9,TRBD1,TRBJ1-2,TGTGCCAGCAGCGTAACCGGGACAGGGGGTGGCTATGGCTACACCTTC,CASSVTGTGGGYGYTF
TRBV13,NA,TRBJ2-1,TGTGCCAGCAGTTCTCGGGGCTCCTACAATGAGCAGTTCTTC,CASSSRGSYNEQFF
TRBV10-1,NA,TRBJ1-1,TGCGCCAGCAGTGAGGCAGCGGGAAACACTGAAGCTTTCTTT,CASSEAAGNTEAFF
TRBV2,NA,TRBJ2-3,TGTGCCAGCAGTGGAAGGGGGTCCACAGATACGCAGTATTTT,CASSGRGSTDTQYF
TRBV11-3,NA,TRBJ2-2,TGTGCCAGCAGCTTAAGCTCCGGGAACACCGGGGAGCTGTTTTTT,CASSLSSGNTGELFF
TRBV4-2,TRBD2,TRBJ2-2,TGTGCCAGCAGCTTGGAAACCGGGACTAGCGGTAATGGGGAGCTGTTTTTT,CASSLETGTSGNGELFF
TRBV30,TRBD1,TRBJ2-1,TGTGCCTGGAGTTCCACAGGGGGCACGGGGAATGAGCAGTTCTTC,CAWSSTGGTGNEQFF
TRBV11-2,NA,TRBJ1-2,TGTGCCAGCAGCTTAGATTTTGAGACCGAACTGACAAACTATGGCTACACCTTC,CASSLDFETELTNYGYTF
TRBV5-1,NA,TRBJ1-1,TGCGCCAGCAGCGGAGAGCTCTGGACAGTACACTCCATGAACACTGAAGCTTTCTTT,CASSGELWTVHSMNTEAFF
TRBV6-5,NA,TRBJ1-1,TGTGCCAGCAGTCCGGACACCTTCAATGAAGCTTTCTTT,CASSPDTFNEAFF
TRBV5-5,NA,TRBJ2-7,TGTGCCAGCAGCTTGGGGGCGGGATCTTTTGGGGAGCAGTACTTC,CASSLGAGSFGEQYF
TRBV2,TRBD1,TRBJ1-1,TGTGCCAGCAGTGTAGGACAGGGTCACACTGAAGCTTTCTTT,CASSVGQGHTEAFF